Below are 29 T cell receptor beta chains sequenced from a single sample in a study of blood T cell repertoires in COVID-19. Profiled with immunoSEQ multiplex PCR; TCRdb holds only in-frame clones, not every one. Among roughly 100,000 clones listed, nearly 90% were seen once. The sample taken for sequencing was peripheral blood. These TCRs come from a man aged 50 or older in a cohort sampled during active COVID-19.

This clone was seen only a few times. The chain links TRBV10-2 to TRBJ2-3; 11 bases fit TRBD2. The CDR3 spans 14 residues. Trimming removed 4 bases from V and 5 bases from J; junction bases left unmatched: 2. In germline, CDR1 is WSHSY, CDR2 SAAADI. The CDR3 DNA is TGCGCCAGCAGTGGACTAGCGGGGAAAGATACGCAGTATTTT. Translating gives CASSGLAGKDTQYF.

The chain uses TRBV19 and TRBJ1-3; a weak D match, TRBD1 (5 bases). Germline values: CDR1 LNHDA, CDR2 SQIVND (reference sequence). V lost 5 bases, J lost 8 bases, and 13 bases lay in between. The CDR3 runs 13 residues. The CDR3 bases are TGTGCCAGTAGTTTCCCCAGGGAGGACACCATATATTTT. Its translation: CASSFPREDTIYF.

The chain uses TRBV3-1 (or the pseudogene TRBV3-2) and TRBJ2-1, with D hard to call. The ends were cut back, 4 bases at V and 7 bases at J, with 14 bases in the middle. This CDR3 has 14 amino acids. In germline, CDR1 is LGHDT, CDR2 YNNKEL (reference sequence). Here the CDR3 reads CASSPPIAQNEQFF. In nucleotides, the CDR3 is TGTGCCAGCAGCCCCCCAATTGCCCAGAATGAGCAGTTCTTC.

The chain recombines TRBV11-3 with TRBJ1-6, with 8 nucleotides matching TRBD1. Germline V lookup: CDR1 SGHNT, CDR2 YENEEA. J was trimmed by 9 bases and V by 6 bases; bases with no gene match: 7. This CDR3 has 14 residues. CDR3 coding DNA: TGTGCCAGCAGAAAAACAGGGGGACGTTCACCCCTCCACTTT. It translates to CASRKTGGRSPLHF.

This clone was observed once. The genes are TRBV4-1 and TRBJ1-1, with no clear D. V gave up 3 bases and J gave up 6 bases, with 20 bases separating them. Germline V gene sequence: CDR1 MGHRA, CDR2 YSYEKL. The CDR3 contains 16 residues. The CDR3 nucleotides read TGCGCCAGCAGCCATGAAGGCAAAGGGAGAAACGCTGAAGCTTTCTTT. Translated: CASSHEGKGRNAEAFF.

CDR3 DNA sequence: TGTGCCAGCTCACCACTCCAGGGGGTGGGTTCACCCCTCCACTTT. It codes for CASSPLQGVGSPLHF. The rearrangement uses TRBV18 and TRBJ1-6; the match to TRBD1 covers 7 bases. Per germline, CDR1 KGHSH and CDR2 LQKENI. With V trimmed by 1 base and J by 9 bases, 6 bases remained unmatched. This CDR3 contains 15 residues.

The chain carries TRBV7-9 and TRBJ1-1; tentative D call: TRBD1 (5 bases). V was pared by 5 bases and J by 1 base, with 11 bases between. The germline CDR1 and CDR2 sequences are SEHNR and FQNEAQ (reference sequence). The CDR3 loop spans 14 amino acids. CDR3 region: CASSPLTENTEAFF. CDR3 DNA: TGTGCCAGCAGCCCCTTGACAGAGAACACTGAAGCTTTCTTT.

The gene calls are TRBV11-2 and TRBJ1-5, with D hard to call. Germline loops: CDR1 SGHAT, CDR2 FQNNGV. The CDR3 contains 13 residues. Trimming took 5 bases from V and 5 from J, leaving 10 bases between them. This chain's CDR3 is CASSRGPYQPQHF. CDR3 DNA sequence: TGTGCCAGCAGCCGTGGGCCCTATCAGCCCCAGCATTTT.

The rearrangement joins TRBV11-1 to TRBJ2-1; possibly TRBD2 for D (5 bases). This CDR3 comprises 12 residues. V lost 5 bases to trimming and J lost 4 bases, with 6 bases between them. Germline V gene lookup returns CDR1 SGHAT and CDR2 FQDESV (reference sequence). The CDR3 loop is CASSRGYNEQFF. The CDR3 DNA reads as TGTGCCAGCAGCCGAGGGTACAATGAGCAGTTCTTC.

The chain uses TRBV4-1 and TRBJ1-1; D is unclear. V was shortened by 1 base and J by 4 bases, with 7 bases between the two germline ends. The CDR3 length is 13 residues. Germline values: CDR1 MGHRA, CDR2 YSYEKL. CDR3 sequence: CASSQVVSTEAFF. CDR3 DNA sequence: TGCGCCAGCAGCCAAGTAGTAAGCACTGAAGCTTTCTTT.

The chain employs TRBV6-2 or TRBV6-3 and TRBJ2-2; 7 bases align to TRBD1. J gave up 1 base and V 5 bases, and 7 bases lay outside the gene matches. Germline lookup yields CDR1 MNHEY and CDR2 SVGEGT. The CDR3 totals 16 residues. CDR3: CASSNYRGMNTGELFF. CDR3 DNA sequence: TGTGCCAGCAGTAACTACAGGGGTATGAACACCGGGGAGCTGTTTTTT.

The count of this clone is one. CDR3 coding DNA: TGTGCCACCGGACAGGGAGGTTCACCCCTCCACTTT. Protein sequence: CATGQGGSPLHF. The rearrangement uses TRBV2 and TRBJ1-6, with 8 bases aligning to TRBD1. Germline V gene sequence: CDR1 SNHLY, CDR2 FYNNEI. The CDR3 covers 12 residues. Trimming cost V 10 bases and J 9 bases; bases outside gene matches: 5.

This sequence joins TRBV3-1 (or the pseudogene TRBV3-2) and TRBJ2-7; 9 bases match TRBD1. Looked up from germline, CDR1 is LGHDT and CDR2 is YNNKEL (reference sequence). The CDR3 is 16 amino acids. J lost 7 bases, V lost 10 bases, and 20 bases had no gene match. The CDR3 sequence is CAKLSRGTGQPPEQYF. DNA for the CDR3: TGTGCCAAACTCTCCCGGGGGACAGGGCAACCCCCGGAGCAGTACTTC.

J is TRBJ1-3 and V is TRBV6-5, with D perhaps TRBD1 (5 bases). The ends were cut back, 10 bases at V and 0 bases at J, with 13 bases in the middle. Germline CDR1 is MNHEY and CDR2 is SVGAGI. The CDR3 length is 14 residues. The CDR3 DNA follows: TGTGCCACCTCACAGGACCACTCTGGAAACACCATATATTTT. It yields the protein CATSQDHSGNTIYF.

The gene calls are TRBV5-4 and TRBJ1-1; 8 bases are a match to TRBD1. The CDR3 runs to 14 residues. V was pared by 2 bases and J by 1 base, with 1 base of the junction left unmatched. The V gene's germline CDR1 is SGHNT and CDR2 YYREEE (reference sequence). The CDR3 spells CASSFQGANTEAFF. The CDR3 DNA is TGTGCCAGCAGCTTTCAGGGGGCGAACACTGAAGCTTTCTTT.

The V call is TRBV3-1 (or the pseudogene TRBV3-2), the J call TRBJ1-1; possibly TRBD1 for D (5 bases). V shed 1 base and J shed 1 base, with 7 bases lying between them. In germline, CDR1 is LGHDT, CDR2 YNNKEL (reference sequence). The CDR3 covers 14 residues. The CDR3 here is CASSQGGGNTEAFF. CDR3 coding DNA: TGTGCCAGCAGCCAAGGGGGCGGGAACACTGAAGCTTTCTTT.

The CDR3 DNA follows: TGTGCCAGCAGTGAAGCCCGTTCGGGCGAGCAGTACGTC. Its translation is CASSEARSGEQYV. The chain combines TRBV6-1 with TRBJ2-7; D gene uncertain. CDR1 and CDR2 (germline): MNHNS, SASEGT. V lost 0 bases, J lost 6 bases, and 9 bases lay in between. CDR3 size: 13 residues.

This chain links TRBV5-4 with TRBJ1-1; 8 nucleotides match TRBD1. The CDR3 sequence is 15 residues long. Trimming removed 3 bases from V and 6 bases from J; junction bases left unmatched: 10. Per germline, CDR1 SGHNT and CDR2 YYREEE (reference sequence). CDR3 DNA: TGTGCCAGCAGCTCCGGACAGGGTGTAAAAGCTGAAGCTTTCTTT. Its protein is CASSSGQGVKAEAFF.

This clone has just one count. The chain recombines TRBV1 with TRBJ1-1. TRBV1 is deemed a pseudogene. The CDR3 is made up of 15 amino acids. The CDR3 loop reads CTSSQDPREDNEAFF. The CDR3, as DNA: TGCACCAGCAGCCAAGATCCCAGGGAGGATAATGAAGCTTTCTTT.

The V call is TRBV7-9, the J call TRBJ2-6, with D perhaps matching TRBD1 (6 bases). V was shortened by 4 bases and J by 0 bases, with 10 bases between the two germline ends. CDR1 and CDR2 (germline): SEHNR, FQNEAQ (reference sequence). The CDR3 is 16 amino acids. The CDR3 region has the DNA TGTGCCAGCAGCTACACAGGGAGCTCTGGGGCCAACGTCCTGACTTTC. This sequence encodes CASSYTGSSGANVLTF.

This chain joins TRBV10-2 and TRBJ2-7; possible D gene TRBD1, 5 bases. With 5 bases removed from V and 3 bases from J, the gap between germline ends came to 8 bases. CDR3 size: 12 residues. Germline CDR1 WSHSY, CDR2 SAAADI. This chain's CDR3 is CASSMQGYEQYV. CDR3 DNA sequence: TGCGCCAGCAGTATGCAGGGCTACGAGCAGTACGTC.

This chain connects TRBV10-3 to TRBJ1-2; 7 nucleotides match TRBD1. The germline CDR1 and CDR2 sequences are ENHRY and SYGVKD. The CDR3 runs 13 residues. The ends lost 4 bases at V and 6 bases at J; junction bases unmatched: 5. Written as DNA, the CDR3 is TGTGCCATCAGTGCGAACAGGGGTCATGGCTACACCTTC. This sequence encodes CAISANRGHGYTF.

This clone was seen just once. The J gene is TRBJ2-1, the V gene TRBV12-3 or TRBV12-4; 7 bases are shared with TRBD2. The CDR3 runs to 11 residues. V shed 8 bases and J 10 bases; nucleotides not matched to a gene: 5. The CDR3 protein is CASGGGSEQFF. In DNA, the CDR3 is TGTGCCAGCGGGGGAGGGTCGGAGCAGTTCTTC.

This sequence joins TRBV29-1 and TRBJ2-2; 9 bases are a match to TRBD2. Germline CDR1 reads SQVTM; CDR2 reads ANQGSEA. This CDR3 has 15 amino acids. V gave up 7 bases and J gave up 6 bases; unmatched junction bases: 12. CDR3 in DNA: TGCAGCGCCGCGGGGGGGGCCAGAGCGGCCGGGGAGCTGTTTTTT. It translates to CSAAGGARAAGELFF.

V gene TRBV6-2 or TRBV6-3 combines with J gene TRBJ2-1; TRBD2 aligns across 8 bases. This CDR3 has 14 amino acids. V was pared by 2 bases and J by 8 bases, with 5 bases of the junction left unmatched. Germline V gene data show CDR1 as MNHEY and CDR2 as SVGEGT. The CDR3 DNA is TGTGCCAGCAGTTACCGGGGGGGCGCGGATGAGCAGTTCTTC. Its protein product is CASSYRGGADEQFF.

The rearrangement links TRBV11-2 to TRBJ2-1, with TRBD2 matching over 9 bases. Germline values: CDR1 SGHAT, CDR2 FQNNGV. Unmatched junction bases numbered 12, after V lost 0 bases and J lost 12 bases. This CDR3 is built from 16 residues. The CDR3 DNA reads TGTGCCAGCAGCTTAGATCTTAGCGGGGGCTCCCTGGGGCAGTTCTTC. Its translation is CASSLDLSGGSLGQFF.

V gene TRBV11-1 combines with J gene TRBJ2-7, with TRBD2 matching 12 bases. The CDR3 extends over 15 amino acids. Germline CDR1 is SGHAT and CDR2 is FQDESV (reference sequence). V was pared by 5 bases and J by 4 bases, with 6 bases of the junction left unmatched. The CDR3 DNA sequence: TGTGCCAGCAGCCCGACTAGCGGGGGATCGTACGAGCAGTACGTC. Encoded protein: CASSPTSGGSYEQYV.

This sequence joins TRBV5-8 and TRBJ2-5; TRBD1 might be the D (5 bases). V dropped 0 bases and J dropped 5 bases, with 14 bases sitting between them. Germline assignment: CDR1 SGHTS and CDR2 YDEGEE. The CDR3 contains 15 residues. CDR3 sequence reads: CASSLEVFKGETQYF. CDR3 coding DNA: TGTGCCAGCAGCTTGGAGGTCTTTAAGGGGGAGACCCAGTACTTC.

This clone was seen only a few times. V gene TRBV7-9 combines with J gene TRBJ2-1; 8 positions match TRBD1. CDR1 SEHNR and CDR2 FQNEAQ come from the germline V gene (reference sequence). Unmatched junction bases numbered 4, after V lost 5 bases and J lost 1 base. The CDR3 is 15 amino acids. The CDR3 loop reads CASSLGQGSYNEQFF. CDR3 nucleotide sequence: TGTGCCAGCAGCCTAGGACAGGGTTCCTACAATGAGCAGTTCTTC.